Following are 16 T cell receptor beta chains from one sample sequenced in a study of shared clonotypes between healthy human individuals. Here immunoSEQ multiplex PCR was the method, and the copy in TCRdb shows in-frame clones only, minus some. This table holds 2 million to 2.5 million clones, approximately 90% found once. Sequencing used naive CD4+ T cells from PBMCs. Subset in this sample: CD45RA+ positively selected. The receptors were sampled from a man aged 18 to 29 in good health. Some clones in this sample may be carry-over from other donors' samples.

The chain recombines TRBV4-1 with TRBJ1-4; D remains ambiguous. The CDR3 totals 13 residues. The germline V gene encodes CDR1 MGHRA and CDR2 YSYEKL. Trimming took 7 bases from V and 10 from J, leaving 16 bases between them. The CDR3 nucleotides read TGCGCCAGCACCCCAAGTAGGGAACGAAAACTGTTTTTT. Translation gives CASTPSRERKLFF.

This clone was observed a handful of times. The rearrangement joins TRBV9 to TRBJ1-1; D is undetermined. The CDR3 consists of 17 residues. The ends were cut back, 3 bases at V and 0 bases at J, with 18 bases in the middle. Germline V gives CDR1 SGDLS, CDR2 YYNGEE. The CDR3 DNA is TGTGCCAGCAGCGCGTCCTTGCGAGCTGGGGTGAACACTGAAGCTTTCTTT. This encodes CASSASLRAGVNTEAFF. Complete variable domain (other parts from reference TRBV9 and TRBJ1-1): DSGVTQTPKHLITATGQRVTLRCSPRSGDLSVYWYQQSLDQGLQFLIQYYNGEERAKGNILERFSAQQFPDLHSELNLSSLELGDSALYFCASSASLRAGVNTEAFFGQGTRLTVV.

This chain uses TRBV5-1 with TRBJ2-3; no clear D. This CDR3 region has 15 residues. Germline CDR1 reads SGHRS; CDR2 reads YFSETQ. The V gene lost 3 bases and the J gene lost 2 bases, with 13 bases spanning the gap. The CDR3 loop is CASSYGYPLTDTQYF. The CDR3 DNA is TGCGCCAGCAGCTACGGGTATCCTCTCACAGATACGCAGTATTTT. Filled out from reference TRBV5-1 and TRBJ2-3, the complete variable domain reads KAGVTQTPRYLIKTRGQQVTLSCSPISGHRSVSWYQQTPGQGLQFLFEYFSETQRNKGNFPGRFSGRQFSNSRSEMNVSTLELGDSALYLCASSYGYPLTDTQYFGPGTRLTVL.

This clone has just a few counts. This chain joins TRBV4-1 and TRBJ1-5, with no clear D. The CDR3 has 14 amino acids. In germline, CDR1 is MGHRA, CDR2 YSYEKL. V gave up 1 base and J gave up 6 bases, with 10 bases separating them. Here the CDR3 reads CASSQAAISQPQHF. The CDR3, as DNA: TGCGCCAGCAGCCAAGCAGCAATCAGTCAGCCCCAGCATTTT.

This sequence joins TRBV29-1 and TRBJ1-1; unclear D gene. Germline lookup yields CDR1 SQVTM and CDR2 ANQGSEA. Trimming shortened V by 3 bases and J by 3 bases, and 14 bases separated the two germline ends. This CDR3 has 14 amino acids. CDR3 DNA: TGCAGCGTTGATATCCGGGGTCAGGACACTGAAGCTTTCTTT. This sequence encodes CSVDIRGQDTEAFF.

The chain is built from TRBV6-5 and TRBJ1-2, with TRBD1 matching over 7 bases. The germline V gene has CDR1 MNHEY and CDR2 SVGAGI. The CDR3 has 13 residues. V dropped 6 bases and J dropped 4; count of bases not matched to a gene: 5. The CDR3 loop reads CASSLTGLYGYTF. CDR3 bases: TGTGCCAGCAGCCTGACAGGGCTCTATGGCTACACCTTC.

The CDR3 region has the DNA TGTGCCAGCAGTTTAGTTACCCCCGGAGGCAATCAGCCCCAGCATTTT. Translating gives CASSLVTPGGNQPQHF. J is TRBJ1-5 and V is TRBV28; D remains ambiguous. The CDR3 contains 16 residues. The germline CDR1 and CDR2 sequences are MDHEN and SYDVKM. V lost 2 bases and J lost 2, with 13 bases in between.

The J gene is TRBJ1-5, the V gene TRBV19; D gene uncertain. The germline gives CDR1 LNHDA, CDR2 SQIVND (reference sequence). The V and J ends lost 1 base and 6 bases respectively, with 7 bases between them. The CDR3 has 13 amino acids. CDR3 in amino acids: CASSIVLPQPQHF. In nucleotides, the CDR3 is TGTGCCAGTAGTATAGTCCTTCCTCAGCCCCAGCATTTT.

The chain is built from TRBV5-8 and TRBJ2-7, with a tentative D call TRBD2 (6 bases). Germline V gene data show CDR1 as SGHTS and CDR2 as YDEGEE. The V end lost 4 bases, the J end lost 1 base, and 15 bases lay between the germline ends. This CDR3 is 15 amino acids long. This CDR3 is CASSLGTSSSYEQYF. The CDR3 coding sequence is TGTGCCAGCAGCCTGGGGACTTCTTCTTCCTACGAGCAGTACTTC. The full variable domain, in which reference TRBV5-8 and TRBJ2-7 provide the parts outside the CDR3, is EAGVTQSPTHLIKTRGQQATLRCSPISGHTSVYWYQQALGLGLQFLLWYDEGEERNRGNFPPRFSGRQFPNYSSELNVNALELEDSALYLCASSLGTSSSYEQYFGPGTRLTVT.

This chain joins TRBV10-1 and TRBJ2-3; 11 bases are a match to TRBD2. CDR1 WNHNN and CDR2 SYGVQD come from the germline V gene (reference sequence). The V and J ends lost 3 bases and 6 bases, in that order; junction bases with no gene match: 5. The CDR3 spans 15 residues. The CDR3 here is CASSEVSSGRDTQYF. As DNA, the CDR3 is TGCGCCAGCAGTGAAGTCTCTAGCGGGAGGGATACGCAGTATTTT.

The V call is TRBV9, the J call TRBJ2-5; TRBD1 matches at 7 bases. Looked up from germline, CDR1 is SGDLS and CDR2 is YYNGEE. This CDR3 is 13 amino acids long. After removal of 3 bases from V and 5 bases from J, the junction contained 4 bases not matched to a gene. CDR3 nucleotides: TGTGCCAGCAGCGCAGGGGGATCGGAGACCCAGTACTTC. Its translation is CASSAGGSETQYF.

The CDR3 spells CSVAAGAYSYNEQFF. CDR3 nucleotide sequence: TGCAGCGTTGCGGCCGGAGCCTACTCCTACAATGAGCAGTTCTTC. The chain recombines TRBV29-1 with TRBJ2-1; no clear D gene. The CDR3 covers 15 residues. Germline lookup yields CDR1 SQVTM and CDR2 ANQGSEA. The V and J ends lost 4 bases and 0 bases respectively, with 13 bases between them.

The chain has TRBV10-3 and TRBJ2-1; TRBD2 might be the D (6 bases). Germline V CDR1 and CDR2: ENHRY, SYGVKD. V was pared by 3 bases and J by 6 bases, with 18 bases between. The CDR3 consists of 16 residues. The DNA of the CDR3 is TGTGCCATCAGTGAATGGGTGGGCAGGGAGGTCAATGAGCAGTTCTTC. Encoded protein: CAISEWVGREVNEQFF.

The rearrangement joins TRBV28 to TRBJ2-2; no clear D. This CDR3 is 13 amino acids long. CDR1 and CDR2 from the germline V gene are MDHEN and SYDVKM. The V and J ends lost 7 bases and 1 base respectively, with 7 bases between them. The CDR3 here is CASTFRNTGELFF. The CDR3 DNA is TGTGCCAGCACATTTAGGAACACCGGGGAGCTGTTTTTT.

The gene calls are TRBV6-6 and TRBJ2-5; TRBD1 or TRBD2 may be the D gene (5 bases each). Trimming left V 6 bases short and J 2 bases short, with 19 bases between. The CDR3 length is 16 residues. Germline lookup yields CDR1 MNHNY and CDR2 SVGAGI (reference sequence). The CDR3 DNA sequence: TGTGCCAGCAGAGGCCCAGGGAGCTCTCGGCAAGAGACCCAGTACTTC. It codes for CASRGPGSSRQETQYF.

The genes are TRBV18 and TRBJ1-1; TRBD1 matches 7 bases. V dropped 4 bases and J dropped 0; count of bases not matched to a gene: 5. CDR3 length: 15 amino acids. Germline CDR1 is KGHSH and CDR2 is LQKENI. The CDR3, as DNA: TGTGCCAGCTCACATGGACAGGCGTTGAACACTGAAGCTTTCTTT. Its protein is CASSHGQALNTEAFF.